This T cell receptor beta chain is drawn from a study of cytomegalovirus exposure and HLA in healthy donors. Concerning this clone itself: In the same sample, other DNA sequences code for this CDR3.

PCR involved 60 Vbeta and 13 Jbeta primers. Data came from immunoSEQ multiplex PCR; TCRdb stores just in-frame clones and leaves some out. This sample's clone table lists some 41,000 clones. The sequenced material came from PBMCs. This sequence was found in a young man in good health and CMV-seronegative.

The CDR3 spells CASRRTGAEAFF. The CDR3 bases are TGTGCCAGCAGGAGGACAGGCGCTGAAGCTTTCTTT. The chain employs TRBV6-5 and TRBJ1-1, with TRBD1 identical over 7 bases. J was trimmed by 6 bases and V by 6 bases; bases with no gene match: 4. The CDR3 is 12 amino acids. Looked up from germline, CDR1 is MNHEY and CDR2 is SVGAGI.